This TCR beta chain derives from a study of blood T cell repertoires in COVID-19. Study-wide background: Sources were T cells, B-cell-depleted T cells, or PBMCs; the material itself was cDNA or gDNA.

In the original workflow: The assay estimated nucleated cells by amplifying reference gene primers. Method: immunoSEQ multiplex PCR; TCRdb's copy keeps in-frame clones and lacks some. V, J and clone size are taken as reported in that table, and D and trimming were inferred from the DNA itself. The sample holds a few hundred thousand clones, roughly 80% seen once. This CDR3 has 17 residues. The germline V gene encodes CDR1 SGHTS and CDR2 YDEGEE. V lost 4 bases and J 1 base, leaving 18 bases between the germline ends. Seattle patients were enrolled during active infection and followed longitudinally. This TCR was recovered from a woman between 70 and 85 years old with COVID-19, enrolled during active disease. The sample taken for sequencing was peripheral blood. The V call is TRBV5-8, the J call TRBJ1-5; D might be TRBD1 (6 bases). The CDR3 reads CASSRYPTGTSNQPQHF. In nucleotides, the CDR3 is TGTGCCAGCAGCCGTTACCCTACAGGGACGAGCAATCAGCCCCAGCATTTT.